The sequence of this T cell receptor beta chain was determined in a study of cytomegalovirus exposure and HLA in healthy donors. On this clone: Its cognate antigen is unknown.

The CDR3 is made up of 16 amino acids. V gave up 7 bases and J gave up 2 bases; unmatched junction bases: 13. Germline lookup yields CDR1 LNHDA and CDR2 SQIVND (reference sequence). 60 Vbeta and 13 Jbeta primers were used in PCR. In the original processing: Roughly 10 million shared chains were among some 75 million unique TCR beta chains counted in a later analysis. Here immunoSEQ multiplex PCR was the method, and the copy in TCRdb shows in-frame clones only, minus some. The V and J calls and the clone size are those of that table, but D and trimming were determined from the DNA. The table lists roughly 180,000 clones, roughly 77% of them singletons, with roughly 2% in the top ten. Points from the study as a whole: In a later analysis, productive TCRs from donors in an Asian-associated ancestry cluster reportedly carried fewer N-insertions than the cohort mean. There were some public TCRs occurring in many donors, but most TCR sequences were rare.

V and J are TRBV19 and TRBJ1-2, with 7 positions matching TRBD1. This sequence originates from a woman in her thirties in good health and CMV-seronegative. The specimen sequenced was PBMCs. The CDR3 region is CASTLKGAGKNYGYTF. For the CDR3, the DNA is TGTGCCAGTACCCTAAAGGGGGCAGGGAAAAACTATGGCTACACCTTC. Complete variable domain (other parts from reference TRBV19 and TRBJ1-2): DGGITQSPKYLFRKEGQNVTLSCEQNLNHDAMYWYRQDPGQGLRLIYYSQIVNDFQKGDIAEGYSVSREKKESFPLTVTSAQKNPTAFYLCASTLKGAGKNYGYTFGSGTRLTVV.